The 6 T cell receptor beta chains below come from one sample, sequenced in a study of blood T cell repertoires in COVID-19. Data came from immunoSEQ multiplex PCR; TCRdb stores just in-frame clones and leaves some out. This sample has 300,000 to 450,000 clones, with 70% to 90% found just once. The sequencing sample was made of peripheral blood. All receptors derive from a woman aged 25 to 45 with COVID-19, enrolled during active disease.

The V gene is TRBV9, the J gene TRBJ1-1, with D perhaps matching TRBD1 (5 bases). The CDR3 has 16 amino acids. The V gene lost 0 bases and the J gene lost 1 base, with 13 bases spanning the gap. The germline CDR1 and CDR2 sequences are SGDLS and YYNGEE. CDR3 sequence reads: CASSVDPGGTNTEAFF. In nucleotides, the CDR3 is TGTGCCAGCAGCGTAGATCCCGGGGGGACGAACACTGAAGCTTTCTTT.

The chain couples TRBV6-2 or TRBV6-3 to TRBJ2-1; 12 positions agree with TRBD2. V was clipped by 5 bases and J by 13 bases; unmatched bases: 6. The CDR3 runs to 13 residues. CDR1 and CDR2 (germline): MNHEY, SVGEGT. CDR3 coding DNA: TGTGCCAGCAGTGATCTAGCGGGAGGGCCTCAGTTCTTC. Its translation: CASSDLAGGPQFF.

This chain joins TRBV29-1 and TRBJ1-4; TRBD1 matches 8 bases. The CDR3 totals 12 residues. Per the germline V gene, CDR1 is SQVTM and CDR2 is ANQGSEA. Unmatched junction bases numbered 8, after V lost 7 bases and J lost 10 bases. CDR3 loop: CSGHDRGRKLFF. DNA for the CDR3: TGCAGCGGACACGACAGGGGAAGAAAACTGTTTTTT.

CDR3 loop: CASSPWTSGSDEQFF. CDR3 nucleotides: TGTGCCAGCAGCCCTTGGACTAGCGGGAGCGATGAGCAGTTCTTC. The chain uses TRBV3-1 (or the pseudogene TRBV3-2) and TRBJ2-1; 13 positions match TRBD2. Germline V CDR1 and CDR2: LGHDT, YNNKEL (reference sequence). The J segment lost 8 bases and the V segment lost 4 bases, leaving 5 bases of the junction unmatched. The CDR3 length is 15 residues.

V usage is TRBV11-2 and J usage is TRBJ2-5; a weak D match, TRBD1 (5 bases). Germline-derived CDR1 and CDR2 are SGHAT and FQNNGV. The V end was cut by 6 bases, the J end by 1 base, with 12 bases between. There are 14 residues in the CDR3. CDR3 sequence reads: CASSLRGVQETQYF. DNA of the CDR3: TGTGCCAGCAGTCTTAGGGGTGTCCAAGAGACCCAGTACTTC.

The rearrangement joins TRBV5-1 to TRBJ2-7, with TRBD1 matching over 7 bases. The ends lost 2 bases at V and 5 bases at J; junction bases unmatched: 13. This CDR3 region has 16 residues. The germline V gene has CDR1 SGHRS and CDR2 YFSETQ. CDR3 bases: TGCGCCAGCAGCTTAGGAACCGGGACAGCGTACCACGAGCAGTACTTC. Amino acids: CASSLGTGTAYHEQYF.